This T cell receptor beta chain was captured by sequencing in a study of blood T cell repertoires in COVID-19. Study details: PBMCs, B-cell-depleted T cells, or T cells were the source of the cDNA or gDNA that made up the material.

Source study methods: The assay estimated nucleated cells by amplifying reference gene primers. Profiled with immunoSEQ multiplex PCR; TCRdb holds only in-frame clones, not every one. The V and J calls and clone size were taken over from that table, and D and trimming were inferred from the DNA. The sample has about 210,000 clones, roughly 90% seen once. Clinical histories supplied by participants themselves formed the basis of cohort assignment. CDR1 is MGHDK and CDR2 is SYGVNS in the germline V gene. V was cut by 2 bases and J by 4 bases, with 9 bases left in between. CDR3 size: 14 residues. This clonotype was obtained from a young man with acute COVID-19. V is TRBV25-1 and J is TRBJ2-1; possibly TRBD1 for D (5 bases). The sequenced sample was PBMCs or T cells enriched from blood (not recorded which). The DNA for the CDR3 is TGTGCCAGCAGTGAACCTGACAGTTACAATGAGCAGTTCTTC. It translates to CASSEPDSYNEQFF.